The TCR beta chain described here comes from a study of a mutant IDH1 vaccine in newly diagnosed glioma. Study-wide findings and caveats: Of the patients, about 95% had vaccine-induced immune responses.

Noted time point: baseline, week 1 (first vaccination visit). As for treatment: pre-vaccination baseline after standard-of-care therapy. Only in-frame clones appear in the TCRdb table, and some are missing; sequencing was by immunoSEQ multiplex PCR. This sample has over 75,000 clones; just under 80% occur once, and the top ten carry approximately 7.9%. On this clone itself: Its antigen remains unidentified.

With 5 bases clipped from V and 5 bases from J, the junction kept 11 bases outside the gene matches. The CDR3 consists of 15 residues. Germline V lookup: CDR1 SEHNR, CDR2 FQNEAQ (reference sequence). Sequenced material: PBMCs, taken from a glioma patient treated with radiotherapy, temozolomide or both. The chain couples TRBV7-9 to TRBJ1-2; 7 nucleotides agree with TRBD1. This TCR was sampled from a man aged 40-49 years with glioma. CDR3 residues: CASSLPEGAPYGYTF. The CDR3 nucleotides read TGTGCCAGCAGCCTTCCAGAGGGGGCCCCTTATGGCTACACCTTC. The complete variable domain, with remaining parts taken from reference TRBV7-9 and TRBJ1-2, reads DTGVSQNPRHKITKRGQNVTFRCDPISEHNRLYWYRQTLGQGPEFLTYFQNEAQLEKSRLLSDRFSAERPKGSFSTLEIQRTEQGDSAMYLCASSLPEGAPYGYTFGSGTRLTVV.